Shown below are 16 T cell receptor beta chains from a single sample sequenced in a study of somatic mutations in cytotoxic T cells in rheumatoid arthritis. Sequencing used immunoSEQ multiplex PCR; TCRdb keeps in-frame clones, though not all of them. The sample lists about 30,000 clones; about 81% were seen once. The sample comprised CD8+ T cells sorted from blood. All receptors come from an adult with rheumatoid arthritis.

CDR3 in DNA: TGTGCCAGCTCGGGGGGGAACTATGGCTACACCTTC. Translation: CASSGGNYGYTF. V gene TRBV28 combines with J gene TRBJ1-2; weak D call: TRBD1 (5 bases). CDR1 MDHEN and CDR2 SYDVKM come from the germline V gene. The CDR3 length is 12 residues. The V and J ends lost 8 bases and 2 bases respectively, with 9 bases between them.

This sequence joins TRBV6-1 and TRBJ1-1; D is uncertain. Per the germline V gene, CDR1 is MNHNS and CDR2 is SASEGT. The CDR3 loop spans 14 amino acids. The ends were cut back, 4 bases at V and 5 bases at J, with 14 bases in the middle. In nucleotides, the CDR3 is TGTGCCAGCAGTGCTGTGACGGTGAGAACTGAAGCTTTCTTT. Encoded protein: CASSAVTVRTEAFF.

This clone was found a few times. CDR3 nucleotides: TGTGCCAGCAGCGTAGTCGGGGACCCGGGGTGGCCCCAGCATTTT. Its protein product is CASSVVGDPGWPQHF. The chain has TRBV9 and TRBJ1-5; tentative D call: TRBD1 (5 bases). Germline loops: CDR1 SGDLS, CDR2 YYNGEE. Between the trimmed V and J ends, which lost 0 bases and 9 bases, there was a span of 16 bases. This CDR3 spans 15 amino acids.

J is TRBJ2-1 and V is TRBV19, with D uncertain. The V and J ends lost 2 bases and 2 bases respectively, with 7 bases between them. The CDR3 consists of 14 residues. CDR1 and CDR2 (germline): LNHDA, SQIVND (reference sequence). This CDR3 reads CASSISDTYNEQFF. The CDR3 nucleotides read TGTGCCAGTAGTATAAGCGATACCTACAATGAGCAGTTCTTC.

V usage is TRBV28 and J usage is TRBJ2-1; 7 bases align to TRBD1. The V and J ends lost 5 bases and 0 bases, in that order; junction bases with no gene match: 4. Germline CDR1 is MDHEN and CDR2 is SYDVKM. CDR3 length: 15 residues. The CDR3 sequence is CASSQHRGSYNEQFF. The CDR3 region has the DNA TGTGCCAGCAGTCAACACAGGGGCTCCTACAATGAGCAGTTCTTC.

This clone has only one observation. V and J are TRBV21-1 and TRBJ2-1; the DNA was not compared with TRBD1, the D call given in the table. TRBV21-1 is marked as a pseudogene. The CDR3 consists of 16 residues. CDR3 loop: CASSKKRGQYDNEQFF. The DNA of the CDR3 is TGTGCCAGCAGCAAAAAAAGGGGACAGTACGACAATGAGCAGTTCTTC.

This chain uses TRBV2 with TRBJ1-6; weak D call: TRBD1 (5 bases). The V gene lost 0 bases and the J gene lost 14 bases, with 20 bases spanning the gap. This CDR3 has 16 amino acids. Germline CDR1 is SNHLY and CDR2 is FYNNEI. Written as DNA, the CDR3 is TGTGCCAGCAGTGAAGCTAACAGGATTATCTTCGGAACCCTCCACTTT. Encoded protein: CASSEANRIIFGTLHF.

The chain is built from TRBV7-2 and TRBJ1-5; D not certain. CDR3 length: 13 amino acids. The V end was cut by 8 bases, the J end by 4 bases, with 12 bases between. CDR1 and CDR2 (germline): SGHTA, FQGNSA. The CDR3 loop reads CASAEGGNQPQHF. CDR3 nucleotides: TGTGCCAGCGCGGAGGGAGGGAATCAGCCCCAGCATTTT.

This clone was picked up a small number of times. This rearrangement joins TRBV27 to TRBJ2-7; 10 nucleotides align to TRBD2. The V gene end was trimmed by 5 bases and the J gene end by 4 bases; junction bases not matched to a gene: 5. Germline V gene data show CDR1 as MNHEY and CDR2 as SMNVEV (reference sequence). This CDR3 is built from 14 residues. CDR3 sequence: CASSPAGGRYEQYF. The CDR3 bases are TGTGCCAGCAGTCCAGCGGGAGGGCGGTACGAGCAGTACTTC.

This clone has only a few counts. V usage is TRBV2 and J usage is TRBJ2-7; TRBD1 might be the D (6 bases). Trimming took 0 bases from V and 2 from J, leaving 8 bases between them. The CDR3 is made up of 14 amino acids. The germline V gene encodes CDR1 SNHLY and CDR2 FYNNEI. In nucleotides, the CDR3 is TGTGCCAGCAGTGAAGCGGGACATACCTACGAGCAGTACTTC. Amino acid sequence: CASSEAGHTYEQYF.

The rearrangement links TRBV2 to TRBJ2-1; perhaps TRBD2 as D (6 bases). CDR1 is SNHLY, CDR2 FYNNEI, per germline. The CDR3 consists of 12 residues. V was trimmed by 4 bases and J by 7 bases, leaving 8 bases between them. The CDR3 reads CASSVGGNEQFF. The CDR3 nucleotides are TGTGCCAGCAGTGTGGGGGGTAATGAGCAGTTCTTC.

In DNA, the CDR3 is TGTGCCAGCAAAACGGGACTAGCGGGAATCAGCACAGATACGCAGTATTTT. Its translation: CASKTGLAGISTDTQYF. V gene TRBV28 combines with J gene TRBJ2-3; 13 nucleotides align to TRBD2. From germline, CDR1 is MDHEN and CDR2 SYDVKM. The CDR3 extends over 17 amino acids. Trimming at V came to 7 bases and at J to 0 bases, leaving 7 bases not matched to a gene.

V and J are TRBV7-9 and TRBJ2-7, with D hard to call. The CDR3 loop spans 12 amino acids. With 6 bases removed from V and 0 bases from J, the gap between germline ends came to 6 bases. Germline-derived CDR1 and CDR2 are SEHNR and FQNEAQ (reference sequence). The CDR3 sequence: CASSLSSYEQYF. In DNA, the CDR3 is TGTGCCAGCAGTCTGAGCTCCTACGAGCAGTACTTC. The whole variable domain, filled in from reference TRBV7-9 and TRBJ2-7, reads DTGVSQNPRHKITKRGQNVTFRCDPISEHNRLYWYRQTLGQGPEFLTYFQNEAQLEKSRLLSDRFSAERPKGSFSTLEIQRTEQGDSAMYLCASSLSSYEQYFGPGTRLTVT.

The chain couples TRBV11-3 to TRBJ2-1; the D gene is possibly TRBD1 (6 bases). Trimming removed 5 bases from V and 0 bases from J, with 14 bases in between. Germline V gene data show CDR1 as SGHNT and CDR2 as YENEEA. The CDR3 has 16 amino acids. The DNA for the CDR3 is TGTGCCAGCAGCCCAGGACAGTCCGGCTCCTACAATGAGCAGTTCTTC. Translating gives CASSPGQSGSYNEQFF. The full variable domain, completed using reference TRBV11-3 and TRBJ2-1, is EAGVVQSPRYKIIEKKQPVAFWCNPISGHNTLYWYLQNLGQGPELLIRYENEEAVDDSQLPKDRFSAERLKGVDSTLKIQPAELGDSAVYLCASSPGQSGSYNEQFFGPGTRLTVL.

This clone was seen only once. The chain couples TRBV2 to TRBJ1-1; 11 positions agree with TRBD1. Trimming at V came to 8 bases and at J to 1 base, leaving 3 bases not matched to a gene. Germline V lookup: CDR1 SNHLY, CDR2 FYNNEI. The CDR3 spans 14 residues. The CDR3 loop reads CASGGTGGNTEAFF. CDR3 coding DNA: TGTGCCAGCGGGGGGACAGGGGGGAACACTGAAGCTTTCTTT.

CDR3 nucleotide sequence: TGTGCCAGCAGTTTAGGGCCTCGGACTGAAGCTTTCTTT. This translates into CASSLGPRTEAFF. V usage is TRBV27 and J usage is TRBJ1-1; no clear D. Germline V gives CDR1 MNHEY, CDR2 SMNVEV (reference sequence). With 2 bases removed from V and 5 bases from J, the gap between germline ends came to 9 bases. There are 13 residues in the CDR3.